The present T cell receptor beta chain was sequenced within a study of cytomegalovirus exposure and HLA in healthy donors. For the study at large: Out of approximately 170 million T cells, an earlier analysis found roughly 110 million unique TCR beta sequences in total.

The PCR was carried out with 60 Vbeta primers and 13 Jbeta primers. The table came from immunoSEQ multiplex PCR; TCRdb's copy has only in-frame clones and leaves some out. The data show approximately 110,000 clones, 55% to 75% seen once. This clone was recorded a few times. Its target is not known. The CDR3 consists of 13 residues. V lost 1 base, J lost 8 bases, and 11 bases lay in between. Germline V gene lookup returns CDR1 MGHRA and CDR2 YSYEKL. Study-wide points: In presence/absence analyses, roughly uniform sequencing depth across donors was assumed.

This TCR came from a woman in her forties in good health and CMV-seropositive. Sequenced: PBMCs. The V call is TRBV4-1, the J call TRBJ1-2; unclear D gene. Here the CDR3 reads CASSQGAGYGYTF. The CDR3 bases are TGCGCCAGCAGCCAAGGCGCGGGTTACGGCTACACCTTC.